The source of this T cell receptor beta chain is a study of regulatory T cells in long-lasting Graves disease (dated by TCRdb to the early 2020s). Background for the entire study: Persistent Graves' disease was defined as persistently positive TSH receptor autoantibodies together with antithyroid drug treatment for over 5 years. Patients with persistent Graves' disease were compared with patients with newly diagnosed Graves' disease using TCR sequencing and RNA sequencing of peripheral blood. The study was conducted in China and was registered as a clinical trial. TCR sequencing covered some 13 persistent and roughly 20 newly diagnosed Graves' disease patients, some 33 samples in total. Antithyroid drugs had been taken for about 10.3 years on average by persistent Graves' disease patients in the clinical cohort.

In the paper's terms, the time point label means: persistent/refractory GD, antithyroid drugs over 5 years with positive TRAb. RNA was extracted from PBMCs in TRIzol for both TCR sequencing and RNA sequencing. The diagnosis of Graves' disease followed American Thyroid Association guidelines. Patients were recruited from an endocrinology department in Xi'an, China. Each patient gave roughly 8.4 milliliters of peripheral blood, collected in an EDTA anticoagulant tube. Ficoll Paque Plus density gradient separation was used to isolate PBMCs, and no further T cell sorting was performed. An Agilent 2100 Bioanalyzer and agarose gel were used to assess RNA quality, and a NanoDrop 2000 was used to measure RNA concentration. Here is what the overall study found, with its caveats: Compared with newly diagnosed patients, patients with persistent Graves' disease had lower TCR Shannon entropy and fewer highly expanded clones, which suggests clonal expansion. The authors noted that the small sample size was a limitation that may lower accuracy. Sequencing and analysis were limited to the TCR beta chain. A larger number of public clonotypes was shared among persistent patients (2,741) than among newly diagnosed patients (about 990). Peripheral blood alone was examined, since thyroid tissue, which constituted the primary lesion, could not be accessed. TRBV28, TRBJ1-2 and TRBJ2-5 were preferentially used in persistent disease, while TRBV20-1 and TRBJ2-1 were favored in newly diagnosed disease.

This clonotype was observed at least ten times. What this receptor recognizes is not known. No quality values exist for individual bases; no much larger clone is one base distant. Receptors were amplified or captured by multiplex PCR. The listed sequencing device is Illumina HiSeq 4000. iRepertoire HTBI primers and Arm-PCR amplification of CDR3 regions were used to construct TCR beta libraries. PCR products were gel purified before sequencing. The original methods were these. Gene usage analysis of CDR3 amino acid clonotypes relied on the approximately 60 TRBV and about 15 TRBJ segments identified across samples. Filtered high-quality paired reads were merged into contigs using COPE and FqMerger. BLAST was used to align contigs to the IMGT TRBV, TRBD and TRBJ reference genes, and CDR3 was defined following IMGT. Any clonotype with a frequency above 0.1% was counted as a highly expanded clone. Shannon entropy served as the measure of repertoire diversity, while the Gini coefficient captured V-J evenness. Public clonotypes were defined as clonotypes shared by more than one individual. TCRdb itself trimmed the public reads at Q25 with fastp, ran MiXCR and retained productive beta chains. Each entry merges the rows of one CDR3 protein and shows their most common DNA and genes. In this record, the V and J calls reflect TCRdb's handling and not the investigators' own analysis. This sample lists around 400,000 distinct CDR3 sequences; under 25% were detected once. Jointly, the top ten make up about 13% of the sample.

In the germline V gene, CDR1 corresponds to KGHDR and CDR2 to SFDVKD. Including the terminal cysteine and phenylalanine, the CDR3 comprises 13 residues. The sequence is cut down to CDR3 DNA, 39 bases in frame from base 1. V gives up 0 bases and J gives up 14 bases, and the segment between their germline ends measures 15 bases. Specimen: peripheral blood mononuclear cells (PBMCs), collected when the disease was refractory, from a patient treated with antithyroid drugs. The TCR comes from a female donor with Graves disease. The rearrangement joined TRBV24-1 to TRBJ1-2, with no confident D gene call. The CDR3 in this case is CATSDLQAGLITF. The nucleotide sequence is given as TGTGCCACCAGTGATTTGCAAGCCGGTCTTATAACCTTC.